These 2 T cell receptor beta chains share one sample of origin, sequenced in a study of CD8 T cells in Susac syndrome. RNA was extracted with the RNeasy kit, and a quantity of about 0.5 to 1 ug was reverse transcribed using random hexamers. TCRdb called the immunoSEQ multiplex PCR reads again in MiXCR, with one record for every CDR3 protein. The profile covers under 200,000 distinct CDR3 sequences, with about 95% appearing a single time and 0.15% to 0.2% taken by the ten largest. Sequencing used CD8+ T cells from PBMCs. These receptors were obtained from a human donor with multiple sclerosis.

This chain links TRBV27 with TRBJ2-7; D unresolved. V was pared by 4 bases and J by 0 bases, with 7 bases between. The CDR3 extends over 13 amino acids. Germline CDR1 is MNHEY and CDR2 is SMNVEV (reference sequence). The CDR3 sequence: CASSSPHSYEQYF. CDR3 nucleotide sequence: TGTGCCAGCAGTTCACCGCACTCCTACGAGCAGTACTTC.

The V call is TRBV14, the J call TRBJ1-1, with a tentative D call TRBD1 (6 bases). Germline-derived CDR1 and CDR2 are SGHDN and FVKESK. Trimming took off 0 bases at V and 7 bases at J, with 15 bases between the two ends. There are 15 residues in the CDR3. In nucleotides, the CDR3 is TGTGCCAGCAGCCAAGATTTTGGGGGCCGGAATGAAGCTTTCTTT. This codes for CASSQDFGGRNEAFF. The complete variable domain, with remaining parts taken from reference TRBV14 and TRBJ1-1, reads EAGVTQFPSHSVIEKGQTVTLRCDPISGHDNLYWYRRVMGKEIKFLLHFVKESKQDESGMPNNRFLAERTGGTYSTLKVQPAELEDSGVYFCASSQDFGGRNEAFFGQGTRLTVV.